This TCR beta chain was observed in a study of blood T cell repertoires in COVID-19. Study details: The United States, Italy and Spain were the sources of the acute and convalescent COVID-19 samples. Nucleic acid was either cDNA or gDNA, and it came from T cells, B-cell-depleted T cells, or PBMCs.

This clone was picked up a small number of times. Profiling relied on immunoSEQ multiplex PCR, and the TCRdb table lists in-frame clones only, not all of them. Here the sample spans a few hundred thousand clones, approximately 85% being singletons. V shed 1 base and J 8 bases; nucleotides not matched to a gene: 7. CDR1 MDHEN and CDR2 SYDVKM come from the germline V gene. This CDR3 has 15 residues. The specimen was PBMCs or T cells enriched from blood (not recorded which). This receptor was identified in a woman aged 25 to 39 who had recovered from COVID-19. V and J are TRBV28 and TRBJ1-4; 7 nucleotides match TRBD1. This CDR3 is CASSLSTGVGEKLFF. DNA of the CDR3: TGTGCCAGCAGTTTATCCACAGGGGTTGGCGAAAAACTGTTTTTT.